This entry lists 10 T cell receptor beta chains sequenced from one sample in a study of spatial heterogeneity in lung cancer. Study results and limitations: Tumors with more nonsynonymous mutations had more expanded intratumoral alpha and beta TCRs.

These receptors have no known antigen. TCRdb redid the calling of the 5' RACE reads with MiXCR, one entry per CDR3 protein. The sample shows about 3,400 distinct CDR3 sequences, 8% of them seen only once. Time point denoted: sample taken at primary tumor resection. The sequencing here drew on lung tumor tissue, taken at surgery. All receptors derive from a male donor with early-stage non-small cell lung cancer.

Many counts were recorded for this clonotype. The genes are TRBV12-3 or TRBV12-4 and TRBJ2-7; 14 bases line up with TRBD2. The CDR3 extends over 17 amino acids. The V and J ends lost 7 bases and 4 bases, in that order; junction bases with no gene match: 12. Written as DNA, the CDR3 is TGTGCCAGCACCTCCCAGACTAGCGGGGGGGCCGCGTACGAGCAGTACTTC. This translates into CASTSQTSGGAAYEQYF.

This clonotype was found once. The rearrangement uses TRBV13 and TRBJ2-4, with 7 nucleotides matching TRBD1. J gave up 1 base and V 5 bases, and 2 bases lay outside the gene matches. CDR3 size: 14 residues. The V gene's germline CDR1 is PRHDT and CDR2 FYEKMQ (reference sequence). The CDR3 DNA reads as TGTGCCAGCAGCCAACAGGGGGCCAAAAACATTCAGTACTTC. Its protein is CASSQQGAKNIQYF.

This clonotype was picked up many times. The gene calls are TRBV7-2 and TRBJ2-7, with TRBD1 matching 8 bases. CDR3 length: 14 amino acids. V lost 5 bases and J lost 2; bases outside the gene matches: 5. Germline V lookup: CDR1 SGHTA, CDR2 FQGNSA. The CDR3, as DNA: TGTGCCAGCAGCGCCCGACAGGGGCCCTACGAGCAGTACTTC. This sequence encodes CASSARQGPYEQYF.

In its sample, this clonotype ranks as medium-sized. The chain employs TRBV13 and TRBJ2-1, with a weak D call TRBD2 (5 bases). Trimming left V 5 bases short and J 1 base short, with 12 bases between. The germline V gene has CDR1 PRHDT and CDR2 FYEKMQ (reference sequence). This CDR3 contains 15 residues. CDR3 DNA: TGTGCCAGCAGCCGGACTTATCGATCCTACAATGAGCAGTTCTTC. Its protein product is CASSRTYRSYNEQFF.

Relative to its sample, this clonotype is medium-sized (0.01 to 0.1%). This CDR3 is CASSLGAQPQHF. The CDR3 region has the DNA TGTGCCAGCAGCTTGGGGGCCCAGCCCCAGCATTTT. J is TRBJ1-5 and V is TRBV5-6, with D unclear. The V end was cut by 0 bases, the J end by 7 bases, with 5 bases between. CDR3 size: 12 residues. The germline gives CDR1 SGHDT, CDR2 YYEEEE.

In its sample, this clonotype ranks as medium-sized. The genes are TRBV2 and TRBJ2-3; D is unresolved. In germline, CDR1 is SNHLY, CDR2 FYNNEI. V lost 6 bases to trimming and J lost 0 bases, with 10 bases between them. This CDR3 is built from 14 residues. CDR3 nucleotides: TGTGCCAGCAGGGACGGTGCTAGCACAGATACGCAGTATTTT. Amino acid sequence: CASRDGASTDTQYF.

There are many counts of this clonotype. The chain links TRBV6-5 to TRBJ2-2; perhaps D is TRBD1 or TRBD2 (5 bases each). The germline V gene encodes CDR1 MNHEY and CDR2 SVGAGI. The V end was cut by 6 bases, the J end by 3 bases, with 20 bases between. This CDR3 region has 17 residues. The CDR3 sequence is CASSQAPGRAYTGELFF. DNA of the CDR3: TGTGCCAGCAGCCAAGCTCCAGGGCGGGCTTACACCGGGGAGCTGTTTTTT.

This clonotype is medium-sized (0.01 to 0.1%) within its sample. The chain uses TRBV7-9 and TRBJ2-1; D remains ambiguous. The germline V gene encodes CDR1 SEHNR and CDR2 FQNEAQ (reference sequence). V gave up 6 bases and J gave up 4 bases, with 13 bases separating them. CDR3 size: 14 residues. The CDR3 DNA is TGTGCCAGCAGTTTCGCGGTGGGGTACAATGAGCAGTTCTTC. It translates to CASSFAVGYNEQFF. Complete variable domain (other parts from reference TRBV7-9 and TRBJ2-1): DTGVSQNPRHKITKRGQNVTFRCDPISEHNRLYWYRQTLGQGPEFLTYFQNEAQLEKSRLLSDRFSAERPKGSFSTLEIQRTEQGDSAMYLCASSFAVGYNEQFFGPGTRLTVL.

This clonotype is large within its sample. This chain uses TRBV28 with TRBJ2-3; D is undetermined. V lost 7 bases to trimming and J lost 4 bases, with 9 bases between them. The CDR3 consists of 12 residues. Germline CDR1 and CDR2: MDHEN and SYDVKM. The CDR3 reads CASTESADTQYF. The CDR3 coding sequence is TGTGCCAGCACGGAGAGCGCAGATACGCAGTATTTT.

This clonotype is termed medium-sized. The chain couples TRBV29-1 to TRBJ1-4; TRBD1 matches at 8 bases. V dropped 5 bases and J dropped 0; count of bases not matched to a gene: 5. Per the germline V gene, CDR1 is SQVTM and CDR2 is ANQGSEA. The CDR3 is 15 residues long. CDR3 sequence (DNA): TGCAGCGTTCGGGGGACAGGTACAACTAATGAAAAACTGTTTTTT. It codes for CSVRGTGTTNEKLFF. Using reference TRBV29-1 and TRBJ1-4 for the parts outside the CDR3, the full variable domain is SAVISQKPSRDICQRGTSLTIQCQVDSQVTMMFWYRQQPGQSLTLIATANQGSEATYESGFVIDKFPISRPNLTFSTLTVSNMSPEDSSIYLCSVRGTGTTNEKLFFGSGTQLSVL.